Detailed here is one TCR beta chain. These data are taken from a study of blood T cell repertoires in COVID-19. Looking at the study overall: Spain, Italy and the United States supplied samples that represented acute and convalescent COVID-19. From T cells, B-cell-depleted T cells, or PBMCs came the material, which was cDNA or gDNA.

The CDR3 has 15 residues. Germline CDR1 reads MNHEY; CDR2 reads SVGAGI. The V end lost 2 bases, the J end lost 9 bases, and 14 bases lay between the germline ends. Original processing methods: Reference gene primer amplification in the assay estimated nucleated cell counts. Sequenced by immunoSEQ multiplex PCR; TCRdb stores in-frame clones only, minus some. V and J calls and clone size are given by that table; D and trimming were obtained from the DNA. The data show 20,000 to 25,000 clones, with around 90% seen just once and about 5.7% held by the top ten. Sequences were obtained from peripheral blood. The V gene is TRBV6-5, the J gene TRBJ1-6, with D perhaps TRBD1 (5 bases). The source is a woman at least 80 years old with active COVID-19. The CDR3, as DNA: TGTGCCAGCAGTTACGCGCAGGGTGGTCGTTCACCCCTCCACTTT. Residues: CASSYAQGGRSPLHF.